This T cell receptor (beta chain) comes out of a study of glioma-infiltrating T cells. CDR3 length equals 14 residues. J lost 9 bases, V lost 4 bases, and 6 bases had no gene match. Amplification of TCR alpha and beta CDR3 regions from RNA used iRepertoire nested multiplex PCR. Input was 100-400 ng of tissue mRNA or PBMC total RNA. Each CDR3 protein is one row after TCRdb ran MiXCR on the multiplex PCR reads. The sample lists about 99,000 distinct CDR3 sequences; 25% to 30% were seen once. This clonotype was detected a few times. Antigen specificity is unknown. Study observations and caveats: Tissue and blood shared very few CDR3 sequences. Non-neoplastic patients had below-expected tissue-blood divergence, while all gliomas exceeded expectation.

This receptor was obtained from a human donor with low-grade glioma or glioblastoma, undergoing nonglioma brain surgery, or in good health (not recorded which). Specimen: glioma tissue, nonneoplastic brain tissue, or PBMCs (not recorded which). This rearrangement joins TRBV12-3 or TRBV12-4 to TRBJ2-5; 12 bases match TRBD2. The DNA for the CDR3 is TGTGCCAGCAGTTCTAGCGGGGGGGCCAGGTCCCAGTACTTC. Translated: CASSSSGGARSQYF.